Given below is one T cell receptor beta chain in context. This sample is part of a study of blood T cell repertoires in COVID-19. Turning to the study itself: The study drew acute and convalescent COVID-19 samples from the United States, Italy and Spain. The analysed material was cDNA or gDNA that came from T cells, B-cell-depleted T cells, or PBMCs.

In the authors' workflow: By means of reference gene primer amplification, nucleated cell counts were estimated. The repertoire was sequenced with immunoSEQ multiplex PCR; TCRdb's copy has only in-frame clones and lacks some. That table is the source of V, J and clone size, and D and trimming were worked out from the DNA. Among about 28,000 clones listed, around 89% were seen once. The CDR3 runs 14 residues. CDR1 SGHVS and CDR2 FQNEAQ come from the germline V gene. Losses at the gene ends were 4 bases for V and 2 bases for J; bases not matched to a gene: 4. The source is a human donor in a cohort sampled during active COVID-19. Sequenced material: peripheral blood. V usage is TRBV7-8 and J usage is TRBJ1-1, with TRBD1 matching over 7 bases. CDR3 sequence (DNA): TGTGCCAGCAGCTCTGGACAGGCTAACACTGAAGCTTTCTTT. This sequence encodes CASSSGQANTEAFF.